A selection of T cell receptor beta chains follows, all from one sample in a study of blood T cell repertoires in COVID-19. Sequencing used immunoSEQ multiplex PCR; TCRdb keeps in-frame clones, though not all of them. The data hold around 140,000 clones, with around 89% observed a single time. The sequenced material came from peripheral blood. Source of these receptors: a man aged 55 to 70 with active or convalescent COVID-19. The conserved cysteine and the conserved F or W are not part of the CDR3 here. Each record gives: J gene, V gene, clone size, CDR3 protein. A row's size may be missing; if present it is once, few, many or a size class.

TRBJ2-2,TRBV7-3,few,ASSLRNTGELF
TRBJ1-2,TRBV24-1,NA,ATSVGQGIGYT
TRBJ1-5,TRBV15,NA,ATSREGAKQPQH
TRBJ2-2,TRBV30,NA,ASGTSGRTGELF
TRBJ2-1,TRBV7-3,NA,ASSSRTGSSYNEQF
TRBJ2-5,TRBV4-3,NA,ASRRRTSGDKIEKETQY
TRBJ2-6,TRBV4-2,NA,ASSQGNSGGSGANVLT
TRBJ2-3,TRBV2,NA,ASRGTSGAGDTQY
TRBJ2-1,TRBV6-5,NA,ASNSYRSGEQF
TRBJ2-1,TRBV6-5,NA,ASSYEGADGNEQF
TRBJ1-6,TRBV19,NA,ASSEGDRRTTPLH
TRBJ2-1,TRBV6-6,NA,ASSRDYNYNEQF
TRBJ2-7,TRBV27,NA,ASSLPRDRVDEQY
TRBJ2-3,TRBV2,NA,ASSTPGGSSTDTQY
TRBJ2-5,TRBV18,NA,ASSPSGETQY
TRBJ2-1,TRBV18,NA,ASSPPSREQF
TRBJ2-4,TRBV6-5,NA,ASKVDWMNIQY
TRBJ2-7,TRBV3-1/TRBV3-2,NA,ASSQGEETGIYEQY
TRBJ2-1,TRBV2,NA,ASSALANEQF
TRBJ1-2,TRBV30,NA,AWRPGQSFYGYT
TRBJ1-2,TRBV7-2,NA,ASSSEPGQGTKGYT
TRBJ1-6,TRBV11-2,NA,ASSLSGQINSPLH
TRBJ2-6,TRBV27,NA,ASSKLQGASGANVLT
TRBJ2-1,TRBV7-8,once,ASSYREAHNEQF
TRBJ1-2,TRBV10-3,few,AIRPTGGNYGYT
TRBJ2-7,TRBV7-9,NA,ASSLLGEKTYEQY
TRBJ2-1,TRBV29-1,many,SARWTPLLLYNEQF
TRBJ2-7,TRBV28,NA,ASSLGVGAGGYEQY
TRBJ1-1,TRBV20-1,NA,SASSPMNTEAF
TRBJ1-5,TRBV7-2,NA,ASSSPYSNQPQH
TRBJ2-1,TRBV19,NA,ASSRGGTGGNEQF
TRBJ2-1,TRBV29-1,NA,SVSGGGHYNEQF
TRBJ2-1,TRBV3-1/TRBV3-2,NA,ASSTRLAGGEQF
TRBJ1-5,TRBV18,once,ASSPHKDQPQH
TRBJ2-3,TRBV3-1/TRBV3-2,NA,ASTTTSGAVADTQY
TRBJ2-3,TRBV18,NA,ASSGAVLSTDTQY
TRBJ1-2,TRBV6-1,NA,ASSEVGNLYGYT
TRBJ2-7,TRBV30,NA,AWSPDAYEQY
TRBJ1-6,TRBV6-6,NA,ASISSAGEHSPLH
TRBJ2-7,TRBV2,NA,ASSEGDGRLYEQY
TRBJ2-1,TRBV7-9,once,ASSLTSYNEQF
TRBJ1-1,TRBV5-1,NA,ASSTGPGGTEAF